This T cell receptor beta chain was captured in a study of spatial heterogeneity in lung cancer. About the research overall: Beta-chain sequences were consistently detected more often than alpha-chain sequences.

This clonotype was observed at least ten times. The antigen is not known. The CDR3 extends over 15 amino acids. Every TCR cDNA molecule bore a unique molecular identifier. MiXCR was run by TCRdb on the 5' RACE reads, yielding one entry per CDR3 protein. This repertoire shows about 27,000 distinct CDR3 sequences, more than 5.5% found once; its top ten account for around 24%. As for time point: sample taken at primary tumor resection. Samples came from 72 TRACERx patients with untreated early-stage lung cancer. Unsorted samples of tumor, nontumor lung or frozen PBMC had their whole RNA sequenced. Study-wide points: For expanded intratumoral alpha and beta TCRs, counts tracked tumor mutation counts.

The clonotype comes from a male donor with early-stage non-small cell lung cancer. This specimen consisted of lung tumor tissue, obtained at surgery. The V call is TRBV21-1, the J call TRBJ2-3; the tabulated D call, TRBD1, remains unverified against the DNA. TRBV21-1 is a recognized pseudogene. This CDR3 is CASILSGTSTDTQYF. In nucleotides, the CDR3 is TGTGCCAGCATCCTGTCGGGTACTAGCACAGATACGCAGTATTTT.